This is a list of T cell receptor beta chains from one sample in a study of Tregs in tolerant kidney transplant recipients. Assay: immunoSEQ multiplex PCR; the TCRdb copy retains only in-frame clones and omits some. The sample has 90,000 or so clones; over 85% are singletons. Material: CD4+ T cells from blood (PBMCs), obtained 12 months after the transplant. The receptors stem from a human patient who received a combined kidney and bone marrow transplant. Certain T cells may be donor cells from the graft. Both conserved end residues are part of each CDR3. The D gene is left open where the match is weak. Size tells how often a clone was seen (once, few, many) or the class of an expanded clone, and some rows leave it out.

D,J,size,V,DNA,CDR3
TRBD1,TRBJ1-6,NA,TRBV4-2,TGTGCCAGCAGCCGGGGACAGGGCGATTCACCCCTCCACTTT,CASSRGQGDSPLHF
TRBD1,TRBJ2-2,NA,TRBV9,TGTGCCAGCAGCAAACAGGGGGCAAGGACCGGGGAGCTGTTTTTT,CASSKQGARTGELFF
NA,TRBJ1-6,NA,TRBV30,TGTGCCTGGAGTGTACGGGGGGATAATTCCCCCCTCCACTTT,CAWSVRGDNSPLHF
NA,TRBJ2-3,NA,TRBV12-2,TGTGCAAGTCGCTTGGGGGGATGGGGCCGCACAGATACGCAGTATTTT,CASRLGGWGRTDTQYF
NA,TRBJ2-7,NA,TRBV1,TGCACCAGCAGCTTTAGGACTAGCGGACCCTACGAGCAGTACTTC,CTSSFRTSGPYEQYF
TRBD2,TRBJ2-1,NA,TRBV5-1,TGCGCCAGCAGCTTGCCCCAGGGAGGGACGAATGAGCAGTTCTTC,CASSLPQGGTNEQFF
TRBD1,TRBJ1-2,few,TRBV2,TGTGCCAGCAGCGGGACAGCTTATGGCTACACCTTC,CASSGTAYGYTF
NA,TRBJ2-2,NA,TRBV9,TGTGCCAGCAGCGTCGACACCGGGGAGCTGTTTTTT,CASSVDTGELFF
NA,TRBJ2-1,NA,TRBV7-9,TGTGCCAGCAGCTTAGCGGGGGCCGCCGAGCAGTTCTTC,CASSLAGAAEQFF
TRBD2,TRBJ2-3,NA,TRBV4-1,TGCGCCAGCAGCCAATATACCCTCTTAGGGGCTAGCGGTTGGTATTTT,CASSQYTLLGASGWYF
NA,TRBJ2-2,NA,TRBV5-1,TGCGCCAGCAGCGGGCGGGCGGGGACCGGGGAGCTGTTTTTT,CASSGRAGTGELFF
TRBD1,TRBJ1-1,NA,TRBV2,TGTGCCAGCGGGGTACAGGGGGCCGCGGTCACTGAAGCTTTCTTT,CASGVQGAAVTEAFF
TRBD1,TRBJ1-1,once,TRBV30,TGTGCCTGGAGACAGGGGCGCAACACTGAAGCTTTCTTT,CAWRQGRNTEAFF
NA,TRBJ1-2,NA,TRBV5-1,TGCGCCAGCAGCCCAGATTATCGTATTGGCTACACCTTC,CASSPDYRIGYTF
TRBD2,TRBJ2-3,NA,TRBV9,TGTGCCAGCAGTCCCCCAGCGGGGGCTGCAACAGATACGCAGTATTTT,CASSPPAGAATDTQYF